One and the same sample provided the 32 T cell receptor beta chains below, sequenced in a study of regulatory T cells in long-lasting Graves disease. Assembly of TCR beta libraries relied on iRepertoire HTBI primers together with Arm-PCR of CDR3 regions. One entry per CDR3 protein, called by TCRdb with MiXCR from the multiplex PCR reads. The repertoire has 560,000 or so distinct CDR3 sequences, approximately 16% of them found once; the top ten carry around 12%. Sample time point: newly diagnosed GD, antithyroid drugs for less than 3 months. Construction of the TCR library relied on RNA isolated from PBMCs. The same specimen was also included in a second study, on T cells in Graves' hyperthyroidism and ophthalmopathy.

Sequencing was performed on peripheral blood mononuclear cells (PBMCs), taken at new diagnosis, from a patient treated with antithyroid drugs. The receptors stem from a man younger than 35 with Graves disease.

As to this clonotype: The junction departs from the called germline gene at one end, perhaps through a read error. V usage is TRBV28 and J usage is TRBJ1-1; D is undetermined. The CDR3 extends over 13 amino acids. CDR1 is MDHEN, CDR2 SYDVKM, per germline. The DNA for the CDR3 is TGTGCCAGCAGCGGGTCTTTTTACACTGAAACTTTCTTT. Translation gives CASSGSFYTETFF.

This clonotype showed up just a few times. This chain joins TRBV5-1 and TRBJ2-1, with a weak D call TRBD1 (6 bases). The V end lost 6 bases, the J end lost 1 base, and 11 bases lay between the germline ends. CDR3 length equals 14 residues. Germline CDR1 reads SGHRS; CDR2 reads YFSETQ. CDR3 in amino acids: CASMLDRSYNEQFF. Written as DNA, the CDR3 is TGCGCCAGCATGTTAGACAGGTCCTACAATGAGCAGTTCTTC.

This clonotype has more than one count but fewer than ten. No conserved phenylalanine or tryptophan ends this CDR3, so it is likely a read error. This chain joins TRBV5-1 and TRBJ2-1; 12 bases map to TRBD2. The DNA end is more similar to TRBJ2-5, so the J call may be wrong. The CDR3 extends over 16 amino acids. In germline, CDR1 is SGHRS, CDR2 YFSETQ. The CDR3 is CASSLYASGRGETQYL. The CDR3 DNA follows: TGCGCCAGCAGCCTCTACGCTAGCGGGAGGGGAGAGACCCAGTACCTC.

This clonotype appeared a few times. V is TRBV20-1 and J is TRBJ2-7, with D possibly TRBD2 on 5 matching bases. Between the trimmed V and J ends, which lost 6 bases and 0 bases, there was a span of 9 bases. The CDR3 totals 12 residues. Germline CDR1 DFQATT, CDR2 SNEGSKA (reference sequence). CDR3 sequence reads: CSARSASYEQYF. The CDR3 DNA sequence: TGCAGTGCCCGTAGCGCCTCCTACGAGCAGTACTTC.

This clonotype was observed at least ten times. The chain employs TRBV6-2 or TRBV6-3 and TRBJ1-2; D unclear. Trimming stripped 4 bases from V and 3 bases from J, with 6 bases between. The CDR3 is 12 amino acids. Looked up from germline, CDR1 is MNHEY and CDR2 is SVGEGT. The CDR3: CASSLKHYGYTF. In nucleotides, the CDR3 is TGTGCCAGCAGTTTGAAGCACTATGGCTACACCTTC.

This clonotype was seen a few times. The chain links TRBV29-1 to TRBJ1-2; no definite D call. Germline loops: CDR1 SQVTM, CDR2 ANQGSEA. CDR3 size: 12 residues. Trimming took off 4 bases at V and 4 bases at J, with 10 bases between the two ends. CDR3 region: CSVVYGSYGYTF. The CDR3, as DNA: TGCAGCGTTGTATACGGAAGCTATGGCTACACCTTC.

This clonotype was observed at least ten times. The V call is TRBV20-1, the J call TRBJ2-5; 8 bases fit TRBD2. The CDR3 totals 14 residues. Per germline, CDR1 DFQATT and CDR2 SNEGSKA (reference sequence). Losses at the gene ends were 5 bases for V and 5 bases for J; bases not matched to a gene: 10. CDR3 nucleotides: TGCAGTGCTCCGCCGAGCGGGAGACAGGAGACCCAGTACTTC. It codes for CSAPPSGRQETQYF.

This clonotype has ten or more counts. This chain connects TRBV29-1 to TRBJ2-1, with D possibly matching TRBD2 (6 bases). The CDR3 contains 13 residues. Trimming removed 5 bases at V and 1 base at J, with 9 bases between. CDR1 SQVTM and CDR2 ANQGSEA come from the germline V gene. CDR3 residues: CSVQGGSYNEQFF. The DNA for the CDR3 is TGCAGCGTTCAGGGAGGATCCTACAATGAGCAGTTCTTC.

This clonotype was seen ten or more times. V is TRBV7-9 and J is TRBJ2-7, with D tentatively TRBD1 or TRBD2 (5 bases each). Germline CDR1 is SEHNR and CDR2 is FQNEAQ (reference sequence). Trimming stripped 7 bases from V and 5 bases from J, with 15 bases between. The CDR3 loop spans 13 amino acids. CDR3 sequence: CASIAGSRDEQYF. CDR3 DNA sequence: TGTGCCAGCATCGCGGGTTCCAGGGACGAGCAGTACTTC.

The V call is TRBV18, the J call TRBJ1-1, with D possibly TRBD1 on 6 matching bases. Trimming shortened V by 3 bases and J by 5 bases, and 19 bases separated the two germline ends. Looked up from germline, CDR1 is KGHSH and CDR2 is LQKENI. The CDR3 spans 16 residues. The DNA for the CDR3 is TGTGCCAGCTCACCGAGCCGGACAGACCGCGGGACTGAAGCTTTCTTT. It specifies CASSPSRTDRGTEAFF.

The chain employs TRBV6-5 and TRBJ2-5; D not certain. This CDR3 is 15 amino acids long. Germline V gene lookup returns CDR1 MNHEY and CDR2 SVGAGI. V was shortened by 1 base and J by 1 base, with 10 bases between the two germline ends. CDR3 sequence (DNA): TGTGCCAGCAGTTACTTTTTGGGTCGCCAAGAGACCCAGTACTTC. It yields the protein CASSYFLGRQETQYF.

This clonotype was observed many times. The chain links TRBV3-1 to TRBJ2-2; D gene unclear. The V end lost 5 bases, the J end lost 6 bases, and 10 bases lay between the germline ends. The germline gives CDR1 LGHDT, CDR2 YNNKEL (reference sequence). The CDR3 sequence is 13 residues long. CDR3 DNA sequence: TGTGCCAGCAGCACTCGGAGTCCCGGGGAGCTGTTTTTT. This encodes CASSTRSPGELFF. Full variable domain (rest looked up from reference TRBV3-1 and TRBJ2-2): DTAVSQTPKYLVTQMGNDKSIKCEQNLGHDTMYWYKQDSKKFLKIMFSYNNKELIINETVPNRFSPKSPDKAHLNLHINSLELGDSAVYFCASSTRSPGELFFGEGSRLTVL.

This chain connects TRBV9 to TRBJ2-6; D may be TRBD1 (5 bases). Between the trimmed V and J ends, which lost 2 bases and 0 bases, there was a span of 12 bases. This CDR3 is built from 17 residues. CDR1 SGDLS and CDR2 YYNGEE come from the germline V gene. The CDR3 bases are TGTGCCAGCAGCGTGACAGTTACCCGCTCTGGGGCCAACGTCCTGACTTTC. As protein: CASSVTVTRSGANVLTF. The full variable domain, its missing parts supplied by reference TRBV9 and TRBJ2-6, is DSGVTQTPKHLITATGQRVTLRCSPRSGDLSVYWYQQSLDQGLQFLIQYYNGEERAKGNILERFSAQQFPDLHSELNLSSLELGDSALYFCASSVTVTRSGANVLTFGAGSRLTVL.

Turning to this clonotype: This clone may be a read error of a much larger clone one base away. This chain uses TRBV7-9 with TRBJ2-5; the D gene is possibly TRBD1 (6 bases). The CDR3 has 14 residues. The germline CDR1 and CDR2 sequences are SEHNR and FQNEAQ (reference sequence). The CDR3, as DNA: TGTACCAGCAGCTTGGGGGCTTTGGGGGAGACCCAGTACTTC. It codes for CTSSLGALGETQYF.

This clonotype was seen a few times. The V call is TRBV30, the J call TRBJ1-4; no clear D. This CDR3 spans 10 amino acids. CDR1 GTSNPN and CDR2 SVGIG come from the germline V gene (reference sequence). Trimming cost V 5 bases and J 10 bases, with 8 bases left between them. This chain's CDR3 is CAWSRGKLFF. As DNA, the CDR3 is TGTGCCTGGTCCCGCGGAAAACTGTTTTTT.

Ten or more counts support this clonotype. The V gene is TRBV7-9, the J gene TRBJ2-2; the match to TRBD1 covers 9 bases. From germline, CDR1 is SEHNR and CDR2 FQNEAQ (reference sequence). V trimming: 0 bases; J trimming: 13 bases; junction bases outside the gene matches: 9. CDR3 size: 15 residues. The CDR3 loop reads CASSLAARTGDLLFF. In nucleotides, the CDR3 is TGTGCCAGCAGCTTAGCCGCACGGACAGGGGACTTGCTGTTTTTT.

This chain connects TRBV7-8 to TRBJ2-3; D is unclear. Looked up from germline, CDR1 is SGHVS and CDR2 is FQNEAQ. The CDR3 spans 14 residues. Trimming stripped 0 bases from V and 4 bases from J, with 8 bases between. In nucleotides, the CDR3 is TGTGCCAGCAGCTTAGCGGCTAGTCCAGATACGCAGTATTTT. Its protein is CASSLAASPDTQYF. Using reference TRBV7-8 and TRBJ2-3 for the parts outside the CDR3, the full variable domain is GAGVSQSPRYKVAKRGQDVALRCDPISGHVSLFWYQQALGQGPEFLTYFQNEAQLDKSGLPSDRFFAERPEGSVSTLKIQRTQQEDSAVYLCASSLAASPDTQYFGPGTRLTVL.

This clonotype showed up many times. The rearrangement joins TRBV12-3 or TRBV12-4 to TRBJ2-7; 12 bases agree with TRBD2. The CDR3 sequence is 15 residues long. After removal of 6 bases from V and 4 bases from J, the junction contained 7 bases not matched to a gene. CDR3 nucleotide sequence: TGTGCCAGCAGCCCACTAGCGGGAGGTGGGTACGAGCAGTACTTC. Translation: CASSPLAGGGYEQYF.

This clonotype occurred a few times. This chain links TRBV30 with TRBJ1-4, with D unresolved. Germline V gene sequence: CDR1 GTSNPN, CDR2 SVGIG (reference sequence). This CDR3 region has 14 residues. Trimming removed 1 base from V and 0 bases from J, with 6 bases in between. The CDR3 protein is CAWSGGTTNEKLFF. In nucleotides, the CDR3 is TGTGCCTGGAGTGGGGGAACAACTAATGAAAAACTGTTTTTT.

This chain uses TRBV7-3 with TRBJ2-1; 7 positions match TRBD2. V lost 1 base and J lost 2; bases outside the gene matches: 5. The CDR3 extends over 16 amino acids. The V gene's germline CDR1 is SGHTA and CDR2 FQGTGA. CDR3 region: CASSLNAAGAYNEQFF. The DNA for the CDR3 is TGTGCCAGCAGCTTAAATGCGGCGGGAGCCTACAATGAGCAGTTCTTC.

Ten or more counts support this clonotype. The CDR3 here is CASSPPGTGDYNEQFF. In DNA, the CDR3 is TGTGCCAGCAGTCCCCCCGGGACAGGAGACTACAATGAGCAGTTCTTC. This chain connects TRBV28 to TRBJ2-1; 8 bases align to TRBD1. The germline CDR1 and CDR2 sequences are MDHEN and SYDVKM. J was trimmed by 3 bases and V by 5 bases; bases with no gene match: 9. The CDR3 totals 16 residues. Variable domain in full (rest from reference TRBV28 and TRBJ2-1): DVKVTQSSRYLVKRTGEKVFLECVQDMDHENMFWYRQDPGLGLRLIYFSYDVKMKEKGDIPEGYSVSREKKERFSLILESASTNQTSMYLCASSPPGTGDYNEQFFGPGTRLTVL.

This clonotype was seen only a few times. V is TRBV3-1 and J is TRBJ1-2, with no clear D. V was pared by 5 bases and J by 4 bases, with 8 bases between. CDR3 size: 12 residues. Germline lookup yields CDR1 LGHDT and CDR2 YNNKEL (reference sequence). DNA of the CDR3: TGTGCCAGCAGCAATGACCCCTATGGCTACACCTTC. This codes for CASSNDPYGYTF.

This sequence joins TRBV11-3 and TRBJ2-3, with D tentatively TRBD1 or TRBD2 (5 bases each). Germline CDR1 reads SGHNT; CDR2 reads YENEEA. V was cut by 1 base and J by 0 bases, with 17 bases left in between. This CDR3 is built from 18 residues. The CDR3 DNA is TGTGCCAGCAGCTTAGGTATCGGGGCTGGCTATAGCACAGATACGCAGTATTTT. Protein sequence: CASSLGIGAGYSTDTQYF.

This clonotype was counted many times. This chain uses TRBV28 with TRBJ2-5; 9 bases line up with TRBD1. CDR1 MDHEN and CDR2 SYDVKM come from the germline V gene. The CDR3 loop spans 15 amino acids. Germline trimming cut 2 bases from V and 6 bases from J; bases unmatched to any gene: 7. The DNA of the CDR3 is TGTGCCAGCAGTTTAAGTACAGGGGGCGTGAAGACCCAGTACTTC. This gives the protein CASSLSTGGVKTQYF.

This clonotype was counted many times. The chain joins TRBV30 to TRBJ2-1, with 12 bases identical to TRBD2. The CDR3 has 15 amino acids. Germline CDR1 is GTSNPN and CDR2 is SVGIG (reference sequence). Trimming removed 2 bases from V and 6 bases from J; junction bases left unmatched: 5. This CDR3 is CAWSTLAGGPNEQFF. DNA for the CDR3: TGTGCCTGGAGTACACTAGCGGGAGGTCCCAATGAGCAGTTCTTC.

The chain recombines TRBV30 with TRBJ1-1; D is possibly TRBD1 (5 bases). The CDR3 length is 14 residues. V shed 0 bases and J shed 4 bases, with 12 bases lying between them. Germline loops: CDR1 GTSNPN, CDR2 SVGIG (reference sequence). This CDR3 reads CAWSVGWGSTEAFF. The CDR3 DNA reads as TGTGCCTGGAGTGTAGGGTGGGGGTCCACTGAAGCTTTCTTT.

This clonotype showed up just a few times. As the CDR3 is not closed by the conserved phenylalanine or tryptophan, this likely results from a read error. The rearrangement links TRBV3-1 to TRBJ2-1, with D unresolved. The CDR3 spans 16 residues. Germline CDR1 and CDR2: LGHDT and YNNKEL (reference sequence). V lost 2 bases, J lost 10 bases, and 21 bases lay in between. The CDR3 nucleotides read TGTGCCAGCAGCCAAAGACCCCGGCAAGCTGACGTCGAGCAGTTCCTC. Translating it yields CASSQRPRQADVEQFL.

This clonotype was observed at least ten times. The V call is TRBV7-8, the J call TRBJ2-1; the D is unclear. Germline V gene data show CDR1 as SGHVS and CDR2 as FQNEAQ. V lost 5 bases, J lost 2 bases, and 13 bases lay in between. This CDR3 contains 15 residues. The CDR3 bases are TGTGCCAGCAGCCTAAGGTCCGAAGCCTACAATGAGCAGTTCTTC. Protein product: CASSLRSEAYNEQFF.

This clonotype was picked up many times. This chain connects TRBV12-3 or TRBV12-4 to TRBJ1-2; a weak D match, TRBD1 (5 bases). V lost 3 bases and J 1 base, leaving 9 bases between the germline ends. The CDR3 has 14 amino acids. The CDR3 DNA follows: TGTGCCAGCAGTTTTACAGGAGTTAACTATGGCTACACCTTC. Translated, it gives CASSFTGVNYGYTF.

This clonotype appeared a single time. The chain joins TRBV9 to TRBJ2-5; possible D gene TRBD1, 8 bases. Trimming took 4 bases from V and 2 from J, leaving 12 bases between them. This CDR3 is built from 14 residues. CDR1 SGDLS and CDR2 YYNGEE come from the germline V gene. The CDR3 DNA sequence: TGTGCCAGCAGCACACAGGGGGGGCAAGAGACCCAGTACTTC. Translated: CASSTQGGQETQYF. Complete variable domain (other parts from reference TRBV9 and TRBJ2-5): DSGVTQTPKHLITATGQRVTLRCSPRSGDLSVYWYQQSLDQGLQFLIQYYNGEERAKGNILERFSAQQFPDLHSELNLSSLELGDSALYFCASSTQGGQETQYFGPGTRLLVL.

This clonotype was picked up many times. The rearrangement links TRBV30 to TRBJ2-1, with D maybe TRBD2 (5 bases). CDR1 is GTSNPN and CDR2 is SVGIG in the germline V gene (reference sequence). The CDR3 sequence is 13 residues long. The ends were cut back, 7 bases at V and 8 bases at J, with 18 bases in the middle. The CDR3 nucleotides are TGTGCCTCAAGCGGAACCAAGGTCGATGAGCAGTTCTTC. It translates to CASSGTKVDEQFF.

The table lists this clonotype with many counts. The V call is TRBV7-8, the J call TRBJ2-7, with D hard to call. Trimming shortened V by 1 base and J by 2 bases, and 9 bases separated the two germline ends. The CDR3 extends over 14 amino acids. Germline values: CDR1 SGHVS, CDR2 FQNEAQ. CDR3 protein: CASSLEASPYEQYF. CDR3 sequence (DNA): TGTGCCAGCAGCTTAGAGGCCAGCCCCTACGAGCAGTACTTC.